These 27 T cell receptor beta chains originate from one sample sequenced in a study of control samples from healthy donors and cancer patients. Produced via immunoSEQ multiplex PCR; TCRdb's table is partial and in-frame only. The sample gives approximately 94,000 clones, 84% of which show up once; about 35% is in the top ten. Sequences were obtained from PBMCs. The source of these receptors is a man between 65 and 85 years old with lung cancer.

The V gene is TRBV27, the J gene TRBJ1-5; D not certain. Germline loops: CDR1 MNHEY, CDR2 SMNVEV (reference sequence). CDR3 size: 15 residues. Trimming cost V 0 bases and J 5 bases, with 11 bases left between them. The CDR3 bases are TGTGCCAGCAGTTTATCGACTCCCGGAGATCAGCCCCAGCATTTT. It is translated as CASSLSTPGDQPQHF.

This chain uses TRBV19 with TRBJ2-7; D is unresolved. CDR1 is LNHDA, CDR2 SQIVND, per germline (reference sequence). This CDR3 has 13 amino acids. V gave up 8 bases and J gave up 3 bases, with 14 bases separating them. The CDR3 protein is CASGPPGYYEQYF. CDR3 in DNA: TGTGCCAGTGGCCCGCCGGGTTACTACGAGCAGTACTTC.

The V and J genes are TRBV12-3 or TRBV12-4 and TRBJ2-1; D gene ambiguous. The CDR3 runs to 11 residues. V dropped 8 bases and J dropped 7 bases, with 9 bases sitting between them. The CDR3 protein is CASGKLNEQFF. The DNA for the CDR3 is TGTGCCAGCGGGAAATTAAATGAGCAGTTCTTC.

V is TRBV6-6 and J is TRBJ1-2; no firm D call. The CDR3 contains 14 residues. V was trimmed by 5 bases and J by 1 base, leaving 11 bases between them. The germline V gene has CDR1 MNHNY and CDR2 SVGAGI (reference sequence). This chain's CDR3 is CASSRSRLNYGYTF. The CDR3 nucleotides are TGTGCCAGCAGTCGATCACGGCTTAACTATGGCTACACCTTC.

The rearrangement uses TRBV18 and TRBJ2-7; D is perhaps TRBD2 (5 bases). This CDR3 has 15 amino acids. Per the germline V gene, CDR1 is KGHSH and CDR2 is LQKENI. Trimming removed 3 bases at V and 3 bases at J, with 15 bases between. Here the CDR3 DNA reads TGTGCCAGCTCACCGGTAGGAGGAGGTAGCTACGAGCAGTACTTC. Residues: CASSPVGGGSYEQYF. Full variable domain (outside the CDR3, taken from reference TRBV18 and TRBJ2-7): NAGVMQNPRHLVRRRGQEARLRCSPMKGHSHVYWYRQLPEEGLKFMVYLQKENIIDESGMPKERFSAEFPKEGPSILRIQQVVRGDSAAYFCASSPVGGGSYEQYFGPGTRLTVT.

The rearrangement joins TRBV27 to TRBJ1-6, with a possible D match to TRBD1 (6 bases). The CDR3 extends over 13 amino acids. Looked up from germline, CDR1 is MNHEY and CDR2 is SMNVEV (reference sequence). The ends were cut back, 5 bases at V and 6 bases at J, with 8 bases in the middle. DNA of the CDR3: TGTGCCAGCAGTACGGACAGTAATTCACCCCTCCACTTT. It translates to CASSTDSNSPLHF.

The rearrangement joins TRBV5-6 to TRBJ1-2; TRBD1 matches at 11 bases. CDR1 and CDR2 from the germline V gene are SGHDT and YYEEEE. The CDR3 covers 14 residues. V was pared by 4 bases and J by 7 bases, with 6 bases of the junction left unmatched. CDR3: CASSIGTGGFGYTF. CDR3 sequence (DNA): TGTGCCAGCAGCATCGGGACAGGGGGGTTTGGCTACACCTTC.

The chain employs TRBV29-1 and TRBJ2-7, with D perhaps matching TRBD1 (5 bases). This CDR3 comprises 13 residues. CDR1 SQVTM and CDR2 ANQGSEA come from the germline V gene. V lost 3 bases and J 0 bases, leaving 9 bases between the germline ends. Here the CDR3 reads CSVETASSYEQYF. The CDR3 DNA reads TGCAGCGTTGAGACAGCCAGCTCCTACGAGCAGTACTTC.

CDR3 sequence: CASSSVGQGYYEQYF. The CDR3 DNA follows: TGTGCCAGCTCATCGGTCGGACAGGGATACTACGAGCAGTACTTC. The V gene is TRBV27, the J gene TRBJ2-7, with 8 bases matching TRBD1. Germline loops: CDR1 MNHEY, CDR2 SMNVEV (reference sequence). Unmatched junction bases numbered 12, after V lost 8 bases and J lost 3 bases. This CDR3 region has 15 residues.

The chain carries TRBV25-1 and TRBJ2-5, with D uncertain. The CDR3 has 14 amino acids. Germline V gives CDR1 MGHDK, CDR2 SYGVNS. V lost 4 bases, J lost 1 base, and 10 bases lay in between. CDR3 nucleotide sequence: TGTGCCAGCAGTGCCACGGCACGCCAAGAGACCCAGTACTTC. It yields the protein CASSATARQETQYF. Looking up the rest from reference TRBV25-1 and TRBJ2-5 gives the full variable domain: EADIYQTPRYLVIGTGKKITLECSQTMGHDKMYWYQQDPGMELHLIHYSYGVNSTEKGDLSSESTVSRIRTEHFPLTLESARPSHTSQYLCASSATARQETQYFGPGTRLLVL.

This chain connects TRBV29-1 to TRBJ2-6; D is uncertain. Trimming took 4 bases from V and 1 from J, leaving 5 bases between them. Per the germline V gene, CDR1 is SQVTM and CDR2 is ANQGSEA. The CDR3 loop spans 13 amino acids. Here the CDR3 reads CSVAKSGANVLTF. CDR3 DNA: TGCAGCGTTGCCAAATCTGGGGCCAACGTCCTGACTTTC.

V is TRBV3-1 (or the pseudogene TRBV3-2) and J is TRBJ1-1, with 7 bases identical to TRBD1. Germline CDR1 is LGHDT and CDR2 is YNNKEL (reference sequence). The CDR3 extends over 18 amino acids. The V segment lost 1 base and the J segment 4 bases; nucleotides outside the gene matches: 15. The CDR3 is CASSQGNLRDSLPTEAFF. The CDR3, as DNA: TGTGCCAGCAGCCAAGGGAACCTCCGGGACAGTCTACCCACTGAAGCTTTCTTT.

The chain is built from TRBV3-1 (or the pseudogene TRBV3-2) and TRBJ2-3, with D possibly matching TRBD1 (5 bases). CDR1 is LGHDT and CDR2 is YNNKEL in the germline V gene (reference sequence). CDR3 length: 16 amino acids. Trimming cost V 1 base and J 0 bases, with 11 bases left between them. CDR3 sequence reads: CASSQASAGSTDTQYF. DNA of the CDR3: TGTGCCAGCAGCCAAGCCTCGGCAGGGAGCACAGATACGCAGTATTTT.

This rearrangement joins TRBV6-5 to TRBJ2-2, with D possibly TRBD1 on 5 matching bases. Germline V gene sequence: CDR1 MNHEY, CDR2 SVGAGI. CDR3 length: 13 amino acids. V was pared by 8 bases and J by 5 bases, with 12 bases between. The CDR3 sequence: CASVRQPTGELFF. The CDR3 nucleotides read TGTGCCAGCGTCAGACAGCCTACCGGGGAGCTGTTTTTT.

This clone has just a few counts. This chain connects TRBV19 to TRBJ1-2; no clear D. Germline V gives CDR1 LNHDA, CDR2 SQIVND (reference sequence). This CDR3 region has 14 residues. V was shortened by 3 bases and J by 6 bases, with 14 bases between the two germline ends. CDR3 DNA sequence: TGTGCCAGTAGTATTCCCCCCCCTCAGCATGGCTACACCTTC. Its translation: CASSIPPPQHGYTF.

The chain has TRBV10-1 and TRBJ1-4, with a possible D match to TRBD1 (5 bases). CDR3 length equals 14 residues. Germline V lookup: CDR1 WNHNN, CDR2 SYGVQD (reference sequence). The V end was cut by 10 bases, the J end by 11 bases, with 23 bases between. CDR3 bases: TGCGCCATCAGAAGGAGACACCGGGGGAGGAAACTGTTTTTT. Translating gives CAIRRRHRGRKLFF.

The chain joins TRBV18 to TRBJ1-4; weak D call: TRBD1 (5 bases). Germline-derived CDR1 and CDR2 are KGHSH and LQKENI. V lost 3 bases, J lost 7 bases, and 12 bases lay in between. This CDR3 spans 14 amino acids. This CDR3 is CASSPQTEFEKLFF. The CDR3 DNA sequence: TGTGCCAGCTCACCCCAGACAGAGTTTGAAAAACTGTTTTTT. Full variable domain (missing parts from reference TRBV18 and TRBJ1-4): NAGVMQNPRHLVRRRGQEARLRCSPMKGHSHVYWYRQLPEEGLKFMVYLQKENIIDESGMPKERFSAEFPKEGPSILRIQQVVRGDSAAYFCASSPQTEFEKLFFGSGTQLSVL.

This chain joins TRBV24-1 and TRBJ2-7; 8 bases agree with TRBD2. V shed 2 bases, J shed 3 bases, and the junction held 2 bases outside the gene matches. CDR3 size: 14 residues. Germline V gene sequence: CDR1 KGHDR, CDR2 SFDVKD. CDR3 residues: CATSDSGGRYEQYF. The CDR3 region has the DNA TGTGCCACCAGTGATTCGGGAGGGCGCTACGAGCAGTACTTC.

J is TRBJ1-2 and V is TRBV3-1 (or the pseudogene TRBV3-2); D call uncertain. Germline V gene data show CDR1 as LGHDT and CDR2 as YNNKEL (reference sequence). The CDR3 spans 11 residues. Trimming took off 2 bases at V and 8 bases at J, with 6 bases between the two ends. The CDR3 DNA reads as TGTGCCAGCAGCCAAAGGTGGGGCTACACCTTC. This encodes CASSQRWGYTF.

The genes are TRBV7-9 and TRBJ1-2; D might be TRBD1 (5 bases). The CDR3 length is 13 residues. V lost 2 bases, J lost 8 bases, and 12 bases lay in between. Germline CDR1 reads SEHNR; CDR2 reads FQNEAQ (reference sequence). The CDR3: CASSLMGVEGYTF. CDR3 bases: TGTGCCAGCAGCTTAATGGGGGTCGAGGGCTACACCTTC.

The chain links TRBV30 to TRBJ1-4, with 8 bases lining up with TRBD1. V shed 4 bases and J 10 bases; nucleotides not matched to a gene: 8. The CDR3 extends over 13 amino acids. Germline V gene sequence: CDR1 GTSNPN, CDR2 SVGIG (reference sequence). The CDR3 sequence is CAWTETGVSKLFF. The CDR3 nucleotides are TGTGCCTGGACAGAGACAGGGGTGTCAAAACTGTTTTTT.

V and J are TRBV5-1 and TRBJ2-2; no firm D call. Trimming cost V 6 bases and J 2 bases, with 2 bases left between them. This CDR3 region has 11 residues. The germline V gene has CDR1 SGHRS and CDR2 YFSETQ. The CDR3 protein is CASTNTGELFF. The CDR3 bases are TGCGCCAGCACTAACACCGGGGAGCTGTTTTTT.

V usage is TRBV7-5 and J usage is TRBJ2-5; TRBD2 is the table's D call and was not checked against the DNA. TRBV7-5 is marked as a pseudogene. CDR3 length: 16 residues. DNA for the CDR3: TGTGCCAGAAGCTTCCCGCCGGGGGGCCTCGACAAGACCCAGTACTTC. Its protein is CARSFPPGGLDKTQYF.

This clone was recorded once. The gene calls are TRBV13 and TRBJ2-2; D is uncertain. CDR3 length: 12 amino acids. Between the trimmed V and J ends, which lost 2 bases and 5 bases, there was a span of 3 bases. Germline V gene data show CDR1 as PRHDT and CDR2 as FYEKMQ (reference sequence). The CDR3 bases are TGTGCCAGCAGCTTATTAACCGGGGAGCTGTTTTTT. Protein: CASSLLTGELFF.

This chain connects TRBV24-1 to TRBJ2-1; 8 bases are shared with TRBD2. Trimming took 7 bases from V and 13 from J; bases not matched to a gene: 11. The CDR3 is 13 amino acids. Germline values: CDR1 KGHDR, CDR2 SFDVKD. CDR3 nucleotide sequence: TGTGCCACCAGCGCCACTAGCGGCCCCGGACAGTTCTTC. The encoded protein is CATSATSGPGQFF.

The DNA for the CDR3 is TGTGCCAGCGAGGGGAGGCAGGGGACCTACGAGCAGTACTTC. It specifies CASEGRQGTYEQYF. The rearrangement uses TRBV6-5 and TRBJ2-7, with D perhaps given as TRBD1 or TRBD2 (6 bases each). CDR1 and CDR2 from the germline V gene are MNHEY and SVGAGI. Trimming removed 8 bases at V and 2 bases at J, with 16 bases between. The CDR3 sequence is 14 residues long.

The J gene is TRBJ2-5, the V gene TRBV11-1, with a possible D match to TRBD2 (5 bases). The CDR3 loop spans 15 amino acids. V lost 2 bases and J lost 5, with 15 bases in between. Germline CDR1 is SGHAT and CDR2 is FQDESV (reference sequence). CDR3 bases: TGTGCCAGCAGCTTATCGGGCGGGCCCGACGAGACCCAGTACTTC. As protein: CASSLSGGPDETQYF.